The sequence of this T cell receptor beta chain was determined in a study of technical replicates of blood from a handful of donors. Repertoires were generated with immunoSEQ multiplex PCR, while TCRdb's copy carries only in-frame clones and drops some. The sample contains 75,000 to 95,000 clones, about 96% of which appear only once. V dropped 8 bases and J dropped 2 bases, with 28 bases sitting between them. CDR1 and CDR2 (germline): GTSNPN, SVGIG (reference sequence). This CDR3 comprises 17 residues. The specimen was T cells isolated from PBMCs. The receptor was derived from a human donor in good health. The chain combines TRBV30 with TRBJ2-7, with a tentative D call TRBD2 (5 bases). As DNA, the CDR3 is TGTGCCATGGAGGACTCTAGGGCCGACCTACCGACCTACGAGCAGTACTTC. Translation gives CAMEDSRADLPTYEQYF.